This TCR beta chain is from a study of T cell changes during pregnancy in multiple sclerosis. Between the trimmed V and J ends, which lost 2 bases and 3 bases, there was a span of 10 bases. The CDR3 length is 15 residues. Germline V gives CDR1 SGHAT, CDR2 FQDESV (reference sequence). The repertoire was sequenced with immunoSEQ multiplex PCR; TCRdb's copy has only in-frame clones and lacks some. The sample consists of under 50,000 clones, roughly nine tenths of them appearing once. This clonotype was obtained from a female donor with multiple sclerosis, enrolled in a pregnancy study. The specimen was CD8+ T cells from peripheral blood mononuclear cells, collected in the third trimester of pregnancy. V gene TRBV11-1 combines with J gene TRBJ2-2; D perhaps matches TRBD2 (6 bases). DNA of the CDR3: TGTGCCAGCAGCTTAATCAGCGGGCACACCGGGGAGCTGTTTTTT. This translates into CASSLISGHTGELFF.